Listed here are 15 T cell receptor beta chains from one sample, sequenced in a study of shared T cell receptors in the human thymus (dated by TCRdb to about 2021). Receptor amplification or capture employed the immunoSEQ multiplex PCR assay. What TCRdb holds here is the immuneACCESS table cut down to in-frame rearrangements. Part of the clones is not present; checked against another copy, under half of the missing clones reflect an unresolved V gene, and the others are unexplained. The sample yields hundreds of thousands of clones; about four fifths were counted once. Around 0.012% of the sample is taken by the ten largest. These data also formed part of another study, on human thymus T cells.

The specimen was thymocytes. These receptors came from a boy under two years old with a congenital heart defect. Donor details come from another sample of the same person, matched by shared clones.

This chain connects TRBV6-5 to TRBJ1-4, with D perhaps TRBD1 (6 bases). The V gene's germline CDR1 is MNHEY and CDR2 SVGAGI. Trimming shortened V by 1 base and J by 0 bases, and 9 bases separated the two germline ends. The CDR3 is made up of 16 amino acids. The CDR3 bases are TGTGCCAGCAGTTACTGGGGGCCCCCAACTAATGAAAAACTGTTTTTT. It specifies CASSYWGPPTNEKLFF.

The V and J genes are TRBV2 and TRBJ1-5, with D maybe TRBD1 (5 bases). Germline CDR1 reads SNHLY; CDR2 reads FYNNEI. Trimming cost V 6 bases and J 0 bases, with 18 bases left between them. The CDR3 length is 17 residues. The chain's CDR3 is CASRRTTRTHSNQPQHF. CDR3 in DNA: TGTGCCAGCAGAAGGACAACGCGGACACATAGCAATCAGCCCCAGCATTTT.

The chain uses TRBV7-2 and TRBJ1-1, with 7 nucleotides matching TRBD1. The CDR3 is 15 residues long. With 1 base clipped from V and 0 bases from J, the junction kept 2 bases outside the gene matches. In germline, CDR1 is SGHTA, CDR2 FQGNSA. The CDR3 nucleotides are TGTGCCAGCAGCTTAGGGGACAGACTGAACACTGAAGCTTTCTTT. Amino acids: CASSLGDRLNTEAFF.

The chain has TRBV30 and TRBJ2-1; 10 nucleotides agree with TRBD2. Losses at the gene ends were 4 bases for V and 7 bases for J; bases not matched to a gene: 7. This CDR3 contains 14 residues. Per germline, CDR1 GTSNPN and CDR2 SVGIG (reference sequence). CDR3 loop: CAWKEREGLNEQFF. The CDR3 nucleotides read TGTGCCTGGAAGGAGCGGGAGGGCCTAAATGAGCAGTTCTTC.

The J gene is TRBJ2-7, the V gene TRBV7-2, with 10 bases identical to TRBD1. The CDR3 covers 14 residues. Germline-derived CDR1 and CDR2 are SGHTA and FQGNSA. Germline trimming cut 5 bases from V and 7 bases from J; bases unmatched to any gene: 8. The CDR3 here is CASSPRQGAREQYF. The CDR3 DNA reads TGTGCCAGCAGCCCCCGACAGGGGGCAAGGGAGCAGTACTTC.

This chain uses TRBV6-5 with TRBJ2-6; no definite D call. The V gene's germline CDR1 is MNHEY and CDR2 SVGAGI. The CDR3 consists of 15 residues. Trimming removed 7 bases from V and 0 bases from J, with 10 bases in between. The CDR3 spells CASTWRSSGANVLTF. The CDR3 DNA reads as TGTGCCAGCACCTGGCGGAGCTCTGGGGCCAACGTCCTGACTTTC.

V is TRBV9 and J is TRBJ2-1; 8 positions match TRBD1. CDR3 size: 15 residues. Trimming took 4 bases from V and 7 from J; bases not matched to a gene: 10. Germline CDR1 reads SGDLS; CDR2 reads YYNGEE. CDR3 sequence: CASSFRTGSGNEQFF. CDR3 coding DNA: TGTGCCAGCAGCTTCCGGACAGGGAGTGGTAATGAGCAGTTCTTC.

The chain couples TRBV21-1 to TRBJ1-5; the D call TRBD1 from the table was never checked on the DNA. TRBV21-1 corresponds to a pseudogene. The CDR3 is made up of 16 amino acids. CDR3 coding DNA: TGTGCCAGCACCCTTTGGACAGGGGGCAACAATCAGCCCCAGCATTTT. Translated: CASTLWTGGNNQPQHF.

This clone was seen only once. The V gene is TRBV14, the J gene TRBJ2-3; TRBD2 agrees at 11 bases. Germline V gene sequence: CDR1 SGHDN, CDR2 FVKESK. J gave up 2 bases and V 3 bases, and 10 bases lay outside the gene matches. CDR3 length: 18 residues. The CDR3 DNA reads as TGTGCCAGCAGCCAGGGCCGAACGACTAGCGGGGACACAGATACGCAGTATTTT. As protein: CASSQGRTTSGDTDTQYF.

The chain has TRBV18 and TRBJ2-5; weak D call: TRBD2 (5 bases). CDR3 length: 13 amino acids. The V gene lost 3 bases and the J gene lost 4 bases, with 9 bases spanning the gap. Germline V gives CDR1 KGHSH, CDR2 LQKENI. The CDR3 sequence: CASSPREPETQYF. Here the CDR3 DNA reads TGTGCCAGCTCACCGAGGGAGCCAGAGACCCAGTACTTC.

The CDR3 loop reads CASSLPQGHLYEQYF. The CDR3 nucleotides read TGTGCCAGCAGCTTACCGCAGGGCCATCTTTACGAGCAGTACTTC. The chain is built from TRBV13 and TRBJ2-7, with a possible D match to TRBD1 (5 bases). Trimming stripped 2 bases from V and 4 bases from J, with 15 bases between. CDR3 size: 15 residues. CDR1 and CDR2 from the germline V gene are PRHDT and FYEKMQ (reference sequence). The entire variable domain, with the rest obtained from reference TRBV13 and TRBJ2-7, is as follows: AAGVIQSPRHLIKEKRETATLKCYPIPRHDTVYWYQQGPGQDPQFLISFYEKMQSDKGSIPDRFSAQQFSDYHSELNMSSLELGDSALYFCASSLPQGHLYEQYFGPGTRLTVT.

The rearrangement uses TRBV5-4 and TRBJ2-5; tentatively, D is TRBD1 (6 bases). Trimming removed 3 bases at V and 1 base at J, with 16 bases between. Germline CDR1 reads SGHNT; CDR2 reads YYREEE (reference sequence). This CDR3 is built from 16 residues. The CDR3 loop reads CASSSPPGHAQETQYF. CDR3 DNA sequence: TGTGCCAGCAGCTCCCCTCCGGGACATGCCCAAGAGACCCAGTACTTC.

This clone was detected only once. The chain's CDR3 is CASSHLGGTGGNGYTF. CDR3 DNA sequence: TGCGCCAGCAGCCACTTGGGCGGGACAGGGGGCAATGGCTACACCTTC. The chain recombines TRBV4-1 with TRBJ1-2; 12 bases agree with TRBD1. The germline V gene encodes CDR1 MGHRA and CDR2 YSYEKL. This CDR3 comprises 16 residues. J lost 6 bases, V lost 3 bases, and 8 bases had no gene match.

V and J are TRBV4-3 and TRBJ2-1, with 9 bases that match TRBD2. V gave up 1 base and J gave up 4 bases; unmatched junction bases: 5. Germline CDR1 is LGHNA and CDR2 is YSLEER. CDR3 size: 16 residues. The CDR3 is CASSQVESGRYNEQFF. The DNA for the CDR3 is TGCGCCAGCAGCCAAGTTGAAAGCGGGAGGTACAATGAGCAGTTCTTC.

This clone occurred a few times. Other DNA sequences from this sample encode an identical CDR3 as well. The chain links TRBV15 to TRBJ2-7, with 14 bases lining up with TRBD2. Germline CDR1 and CDR2: LNHNV and YYDKDF (reference sequence). This CDR3 comprises 17 residues. Trimming at V came to 0 bases and at J to 3 bases, leaving 4 bases not matched to a gene. The CDR3 DNA follows: TGTGCCACCAGCAGAGATGGGGGACTAGCGGGAGTCTACGAGCAGTACTTC. This translates into CATSRDGGLAGVYEQYF.